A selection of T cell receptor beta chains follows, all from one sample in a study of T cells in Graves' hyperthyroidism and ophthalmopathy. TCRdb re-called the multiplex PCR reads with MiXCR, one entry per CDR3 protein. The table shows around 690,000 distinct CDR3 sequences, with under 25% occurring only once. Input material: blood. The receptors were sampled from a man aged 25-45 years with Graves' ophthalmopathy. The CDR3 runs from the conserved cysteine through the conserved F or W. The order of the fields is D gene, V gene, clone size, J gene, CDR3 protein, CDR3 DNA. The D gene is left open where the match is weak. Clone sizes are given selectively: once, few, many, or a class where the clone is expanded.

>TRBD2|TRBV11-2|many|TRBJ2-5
CASSPLILAGSQETQYF
TGTGCCAGCAGCCCCTTGATACTAGCGGGAAGTCAAGAGACCCAGTACTTC
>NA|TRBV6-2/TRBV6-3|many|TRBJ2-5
CASSWRSQETQYF
TGTGCCAGCAGTTGGCGGAGCCAAGAGACCCAGTACTTC
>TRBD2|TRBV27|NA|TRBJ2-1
CASSPGLARGEQFF
TGTGCCAGCAGTCCCGGACTAGCGAGAGGTGAGCAGTTCTTC
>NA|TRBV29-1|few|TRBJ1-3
CSVGVRKDSGNTIYF
TGCAGCGTTGGGGTCAGGAAGGACTCTGGAAACACCATATATTTT
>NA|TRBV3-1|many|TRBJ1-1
CASSRSSAEAFF
TGTGCCAGCAGCCGGTCGAGCGCTGAAGCTTTCTTT
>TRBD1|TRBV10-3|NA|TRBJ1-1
CAIRGTGRDTEAFF
TGTGCCATCAGGGGGACAGGGAGGGACACTGAAGCTTTCTTT
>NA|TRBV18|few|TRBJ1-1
CASSKGENTEAFF
TGTGCCAGCTCAAAAGGAGAGAACACTGAAGCTTTCTTT
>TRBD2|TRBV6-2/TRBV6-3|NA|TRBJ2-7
CASTAGLAGASYEQYF
TGTGCCAGCACAGCAGGACTAGCGGGGGCGTCCTACGAGCAGTACTTC
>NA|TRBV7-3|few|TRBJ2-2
CASSLRGGNTGELFF
TGTGCCAGCAGCTTAAGAGGGGGAAACACCGGGGAGCTGTTTTTT
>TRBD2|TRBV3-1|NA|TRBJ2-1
CASSQMRLAAYNEQFF
TGTGCCAGCAGCCAAATGCGACTAGCGGCCTACAATGAGCAGTTCTTC
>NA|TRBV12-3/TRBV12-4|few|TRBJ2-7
CASSRDPSYEQYF
TGTGCCAGCAGCCGGGACCCATCCTACGAGCAGTACTTC
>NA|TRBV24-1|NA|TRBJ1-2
CATSDLLYGYTF
TGTGCCACCAGTGACCTTTTATATGGCTACACCTTC
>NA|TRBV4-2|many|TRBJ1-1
CASSQESQVTGEAFF
TGTGCCAGCAGCCAAGAGAGTCAGGTGACGGGAGAAGCTTTCTTT
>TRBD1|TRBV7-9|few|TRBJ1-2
CASRTDRDYGYTF
TGTGCCAGCAGAACGGACAGGGACTATGGCTACACCTTC
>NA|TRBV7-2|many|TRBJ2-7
CASSRRLAYEQYF
TGTGCCAGCAGCCGGCGACTAGCCTACGAGCAGTACTTC
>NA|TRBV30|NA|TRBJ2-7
CAWSPGSYEQYF
TGTGCCTGGAGCCCGGGTAGCTACGAGCAGTACTTC
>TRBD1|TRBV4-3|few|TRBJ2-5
CASSQEGVGGFQETQYF
TGCGCCAGCAGCCAAGAGGGAGTAGGGGGCTTCCAAGAGACCCAGTACTTC
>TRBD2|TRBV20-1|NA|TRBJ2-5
CSARDVLGLAVGLGETQYF
TGCAGTGCTAGAGATGTGTTGGGACTAGCGGTCGGGTTGGGCGAGACCCAGTACTTC
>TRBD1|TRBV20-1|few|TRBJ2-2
CSARRTGGTGELFF
TGCAGTGCTAGACGGACAGGCGGGACCGGGGAGCTGTTTTTT
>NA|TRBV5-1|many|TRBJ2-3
CASSLVEPGGTDTQYF
TGCGCCAGCAGCTTGGTTGAGCCCGGAGGCACAGATACGCAGTATTTT
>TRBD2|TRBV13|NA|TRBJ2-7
CASSILSGETYEQYF
TGTGCCAGCAGCATACTTAGCGGGGAAACCTACGAGCAGTACTTC
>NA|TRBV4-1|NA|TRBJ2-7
CASSHVRDSSYEQYF
TGCGCCAGCAGCCACGTACGGGACTCATCCTACGAGCAGTACTTC
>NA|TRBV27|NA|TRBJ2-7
CASSLYEGDYEQYF
TGTGCCAGCAGTTTATATGAGGGGGACTACGAGCAGTACTTC
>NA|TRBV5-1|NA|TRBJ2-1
CASSLLRDQAYNEQFF
TGCGCCAGCAGCTTACTCCGGGACCAGGCCTACAATGAGCAGTTCTTC
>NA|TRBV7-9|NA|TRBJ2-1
CASSQAGSYNEQFF
TGTGCCAGCAGCCAGGCGGGCTCCTACAATGAGCAGTTCTTC
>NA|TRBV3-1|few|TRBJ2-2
CASSQDLAYTGELFF
TGTGCCAGCAGCCAAGATCTCGCGTACACCGGGGAGCTGTTTTTT
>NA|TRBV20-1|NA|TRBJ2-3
CSARTDTQFF
TGCAGTGCTCGGACAGATACGCAGTTTTTT
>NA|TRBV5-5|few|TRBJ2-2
CASSWALDPPPGELFF
TGTGCCAGCAGCTGGGCCCTGGATCCCCCCCCCGGGGAGCTGTTTTTT
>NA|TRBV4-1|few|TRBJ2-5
CASSQVGAETQYF
TGCGCCAGCAGCCAAGTTGGGGCAGAGACCCAGTACTTC
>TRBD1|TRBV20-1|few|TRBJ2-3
CSAREGGAFDTQYF
TGCAGTGCTAGAGAAGGGGGCGCTTTCGATACGCAGTATTTT
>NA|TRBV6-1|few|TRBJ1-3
CASSSGQRLSGNTIYF
TGTGCCAGCAGTTCCGGACAGAGACTCTCTGGAAACACCATATATTTT
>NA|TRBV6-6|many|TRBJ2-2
CASSYSGGELFF
TGTGCCAGCAGTTACTCAGGCGGGGAGCTGTTTTTT
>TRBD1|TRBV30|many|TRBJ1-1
CAWSHRGRDTEAFF
TGTGCCTGGAGCCACAGGGGGCGCGACACTGAAGCTTTCTTT
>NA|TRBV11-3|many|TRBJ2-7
CASSPGHGNEQYF
TGTGCCAGCAGTCCGGGACATGGCAATGAGCAGTACTTC
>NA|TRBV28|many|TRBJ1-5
CASSFLSGPDQPQHF
TGTGCCAGCAGTTTCCTGTCCGGACCGGATCAGCCCCAGCATTTT
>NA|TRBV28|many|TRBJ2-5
CASSLLKETQYF
TGTGCCAGCAGTTTATTAAAAGAGACCCAGTACTTC
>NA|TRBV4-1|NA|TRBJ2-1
CASSPTGTGNEQFF
TGCGCCAGCAGCCCTACCGGGACTGGCAATGAGCAGTTCTTC
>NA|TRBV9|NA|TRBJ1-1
CASSGNAGVNTEAFF
TGTGCCAGCAGCGGCAACGCAGGTGTGAACACTGAAGCTTTCTTT
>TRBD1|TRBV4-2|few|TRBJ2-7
CASSLTGSANEQYF
TGTGCCAGCAGTCTGACAGGGTCGGCTAACGAGCAGTACTTC
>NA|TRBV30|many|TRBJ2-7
CAWSVSDEQYF
TGTGCCTGGAGTGTTTCTGACGAGCAGTACTTC
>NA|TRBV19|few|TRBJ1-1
CASDGGWDTEAFF
TGTGCCAGTGATGGGGGTTGGGACACTGAAGCTTTCTTT
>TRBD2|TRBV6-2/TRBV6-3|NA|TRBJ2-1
CASSYLRGGSYNEQFF
TGTGCCAGCAGTTACCTACGGGGGGGCTCCTACAATGAGCAGTTCTTC
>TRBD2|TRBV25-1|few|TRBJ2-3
CASSEERGGADTQYF
TGTGCCAGCAGTGAAGAACGGGGGGGGGCAGATACGCAGTATTTT
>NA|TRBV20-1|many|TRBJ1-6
CSATEAGRPPLHF
TGCAGTGCTACTGAGGCAGGCCGGCCACCCCTCCACTTT
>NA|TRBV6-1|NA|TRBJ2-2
CASSEVVGVLFF
TGTGCCAGCAGTGAAGTAGTAGGGGTGCTGTTTTTT
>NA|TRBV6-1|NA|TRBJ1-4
CASSERGQPTNEKLFF
TGTGCCAGCAGTGAAAGAGGGCAGCCAACTAATGAAAAACTGTTTTTT
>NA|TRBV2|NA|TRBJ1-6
CASSLTAGPNSPLHF
TGTGCCAGCAGCTTAACGGCAGGACCTAATTCACCCCTCCACTTT
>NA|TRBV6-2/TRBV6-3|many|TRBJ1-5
CASRTGTGNQPQHF
TGTGCCAGCAGAACAGGGACTGGCAATCAGCCCCAGCATTTT
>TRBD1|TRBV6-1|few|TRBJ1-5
CASSEPTTGYSNQPQHF
TGTGCCAGCAGTGAACCGACGACAGGGTATAGCAATCAGCCCCAGCATTTT
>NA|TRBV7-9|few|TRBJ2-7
CASSLMGEYEQYF
TGTGCCAGCAGCTTAATGGGAGAATACGAGCAGTACTTC
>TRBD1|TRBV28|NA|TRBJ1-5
CASSPMGQGDQPQHF
TGTGCCAGCAGTCCGATGGGACAGGGAGATCAGCCCCAGCATTTT
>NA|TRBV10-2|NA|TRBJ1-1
CASSEGSEGITEAFF
TGCGCCAGCAGTGAAGGTAGCGAGGGAATAACTGAAGCTTTCTTT
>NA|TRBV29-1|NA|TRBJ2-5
CSVGQLQETQYF
TGCAGCGTTGGCCAGCTTCAAGAGACCCAGTACTTC
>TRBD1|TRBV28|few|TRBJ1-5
CASRGTGETQPQHF
TGTGCCAGCAGGGGGACAGGGGAAACTCAGCCCCAGCATTTT
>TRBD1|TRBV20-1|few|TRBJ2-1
CSARPGTGNEQFF
TGCAGTGCTCGTCCCGGGACAGGGAATGAGCAGTTCTTC